This TCR beta chain was captured by sequencing in a study of regulatory T cells in long-lasting Graves disease. Study-level background: Graves' patients with a new diagnosis had received antithyroid drugs under 3 months. Study-wide findings and caveats: Persistent Graves' cases showed lower TCR diversity than newly diagnosed cases.

Worth noting for this clonotype: Its antigen remains unknown.

Germline V gives CDR1 SGHDT, CDR2 YYEEEE. This CDR3 region has 15 residues. Trimming stripped 2 bases from V and 2 bases from J, with 12 bases between. Time point given: newly diagnosed GD, antithyroid drugs for less than 3 months. With RNA extracted from PBMCs as input, the TCR library was made. Under American Thyroid Association guidelines, Graves' disease was diagnosed. Arm-PCR of CDR3 regions with iRepertoire HTBI primers generated TCR beta libraries. TCRdb itself ran the multiplex PCR reads through MiXCR, one entry per CDR3 protein. The sample includes about 620,000 distinct CDR3 sequences, 16% of them seen just once. This same sample was also taken into another study, of T cells in Graves' hyperthyroidism and ophthalmopathy. As that report states: During a first-round RT-PCR of the TCR CDR3, the HTBI primer set was used.

V gene TRBV5-6 combines with J gene TRBJ2-3; tentatively, D is TRBD2 (6 bases). This receptor was obtained from a woman aged 25 to 39 with Graves disease. This material consisted of peripheral blood mononuclear cells (PBMCs), taken at new diagnosis, from a patient treated with antithyroid drugs. Here the CDR3 reads CASSLLPRDTDTQYF. For the CDR3, the DNA is TGTGCCAGCAGCTTACTGCCGCGGGACACAGATACGCAGTATTTT.